This T cell receptor (beta chain) was found in a study of cytomegalovirus exposure and HLA in healthy donors. A word on this clone: The antigen is unknown.

The CDR3 contains 14 residues. Per germline, CDR1 SNHLY and CDR2 FYNNEI. V was pared by 8 bases and J by 10 bases, with 11 bases of the junction left unmatched. Whole-study findings and limits: Accurate predictions that matched the HLA-A and HLA-B alleles of most subjects were reportedly made from TCR beta sequences. Within a later analysis, the majority of CMV-associated TCR beta chains appeared HLA-restricted.

The study ran its PCR with 60 Vbeta and 13 Jbeta primers. Repertoires were generated with immunoSEQ multiplex PCR, while TCRdb's copy carries only in-frame clones and drops some. Among around 91,000 clones, roughly 78% were seen once, and the ten largest hold roughly 4.5%. The receptor was isolated from a woman aged 40 to 55 in good health and CMV-seropositive. Sequenced material: PBMCs. This chain links TRBV2 with TRBJ1-6; TRBD1 matches 7 bases. The CDR3 spells CASDQTGPGSPLHF. The CDR3 DNA is TGTGCCAGCGACCAGACAGGGCCGGGATCACCCCTCCACTTT.